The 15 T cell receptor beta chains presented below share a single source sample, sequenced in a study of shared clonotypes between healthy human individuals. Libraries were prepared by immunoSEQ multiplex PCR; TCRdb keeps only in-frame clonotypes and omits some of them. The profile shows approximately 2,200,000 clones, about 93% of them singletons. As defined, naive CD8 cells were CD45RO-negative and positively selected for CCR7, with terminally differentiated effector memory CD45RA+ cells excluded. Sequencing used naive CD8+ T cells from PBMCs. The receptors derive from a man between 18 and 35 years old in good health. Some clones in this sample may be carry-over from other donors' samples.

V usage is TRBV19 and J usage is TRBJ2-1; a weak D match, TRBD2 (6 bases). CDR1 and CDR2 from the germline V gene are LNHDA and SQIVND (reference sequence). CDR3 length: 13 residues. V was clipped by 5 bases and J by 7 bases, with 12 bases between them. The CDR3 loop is CASSLLRGNEQFF. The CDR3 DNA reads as TGTGCCAGTAGTCTTCTTCGGGGGAATGAGCAGTTCTTC.

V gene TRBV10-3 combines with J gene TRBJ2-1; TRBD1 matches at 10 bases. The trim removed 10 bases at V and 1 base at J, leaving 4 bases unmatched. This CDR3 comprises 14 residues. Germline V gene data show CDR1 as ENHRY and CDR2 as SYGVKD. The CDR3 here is CATDRGPSYNEQFF. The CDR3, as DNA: TGTGCCACAGACAGGGGGCCTTCCTACAATGAGCAGTTCTTC.

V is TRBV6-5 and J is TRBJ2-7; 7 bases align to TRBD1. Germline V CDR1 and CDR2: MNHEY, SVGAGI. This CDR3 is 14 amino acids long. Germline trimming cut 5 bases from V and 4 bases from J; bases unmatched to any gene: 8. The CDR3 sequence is CASSHRDSSYEQYF. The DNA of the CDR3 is TGTGCCAGCAGTCACCGGGACAGCTCATACGAGCAGTACTTC.

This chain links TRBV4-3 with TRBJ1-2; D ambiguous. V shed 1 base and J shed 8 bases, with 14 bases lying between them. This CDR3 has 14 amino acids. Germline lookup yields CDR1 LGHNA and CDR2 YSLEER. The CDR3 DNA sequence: TGCGCCAGCAGCCAAGGGCTGCTTGTTAGCGGCTACACCTTC. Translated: CASSQGLLVSGYTF.

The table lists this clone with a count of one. In nucleotides, the CDR3 is TGTGCCAGCAGTTCGGGACAGCCCTTGGGCCAGCCCCAGCATTTT. Protein: CASSSGQPLGQPQHF. This sequence joins TRBV28 and TRBJ1-5, with 7 bases matching TRBD1. Germline lookup yields CDR1 MDHEN and CDR2 SYDVKM. CDR3 length: 15 amino acids. Losses at the gene ends were 4 bases for V and 7 bases for J; bases not matched to a gene: 10.

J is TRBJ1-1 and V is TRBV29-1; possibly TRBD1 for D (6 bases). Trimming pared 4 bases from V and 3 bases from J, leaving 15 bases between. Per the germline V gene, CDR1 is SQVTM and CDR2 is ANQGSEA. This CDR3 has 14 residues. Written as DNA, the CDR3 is TGCAGCGTTGCTGGCTCTTCAGGGGACACTGAAGCTTTCTTT. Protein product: CSVAGSSGDTEAFF.

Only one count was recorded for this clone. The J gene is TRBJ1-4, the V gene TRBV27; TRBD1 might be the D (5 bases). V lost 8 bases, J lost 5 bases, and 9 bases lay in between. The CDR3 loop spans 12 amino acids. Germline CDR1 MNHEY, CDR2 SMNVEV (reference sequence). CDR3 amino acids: CASGTQNEKLFF. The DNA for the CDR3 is TGTGCCAGCGGGACTCAGAATGAAAAACTGTTTTTT.

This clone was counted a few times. As DNA, the CDR3 is TGTGCCAGCAGATTACTAGGGGGAGATACCTACGAGCAGTACTTC. Translation: CASRLLGGDTYEQYF. The chain has TRBV7-9 and TRBJ2-7, with TRBD1 as a possible D gene (6 bases). Trimming took 6 bases from V and 2 from J, leaving 17 bases between them. Per the germline V gene, CDR1 is SEHNR and CDR2 is FQNEAQ (reference sequence). The CDR3 is 15 amino acids.

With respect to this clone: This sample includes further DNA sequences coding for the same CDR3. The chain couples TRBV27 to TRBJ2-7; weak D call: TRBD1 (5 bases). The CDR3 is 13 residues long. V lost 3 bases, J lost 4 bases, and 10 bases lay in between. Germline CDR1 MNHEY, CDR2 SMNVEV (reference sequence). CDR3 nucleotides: TGTGCCAGCAGTTTCGGCAGGGTGTACGAGCAGTACTTC. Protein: CASSFGRVYEQYF.

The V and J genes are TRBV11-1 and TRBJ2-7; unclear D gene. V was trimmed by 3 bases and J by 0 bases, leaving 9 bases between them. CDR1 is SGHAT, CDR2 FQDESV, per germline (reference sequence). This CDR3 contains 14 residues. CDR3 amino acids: CASSFGGASYEQYF. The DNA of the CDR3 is TGTGCCAGCAGCTTCGGCGGCGCCTCCTACGAGCAGTACTTC.

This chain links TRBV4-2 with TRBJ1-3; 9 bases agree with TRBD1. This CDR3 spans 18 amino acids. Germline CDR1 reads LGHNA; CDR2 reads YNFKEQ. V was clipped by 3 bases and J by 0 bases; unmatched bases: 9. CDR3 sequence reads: CASSQGTGIQLSGNTIYF. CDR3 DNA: TGTGCCAGCAGCCAGGGGACAGGGATTCAACTCTCTGGAAACACCATATATTTT.

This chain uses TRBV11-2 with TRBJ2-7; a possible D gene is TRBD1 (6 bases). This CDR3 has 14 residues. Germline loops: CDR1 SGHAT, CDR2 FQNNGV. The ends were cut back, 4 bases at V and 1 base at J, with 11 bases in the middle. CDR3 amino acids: CASSSRGVSYEQYF. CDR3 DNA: TGTGCCAGCAGCTCCAGGGGCGTTTCCTACGAGCAGTACTTC.

In DNA, the CDR3 is TGTGCCAGCAGCTGGTTGGGACTAGCGGGAGAATACGAGCAGTACTTC. Translating gives CASSWLGLAGEYEQYF. The chain uses TRBV11-2 and TRBJ2-7; 14 bases map to TRBD2. V trimming: 4 bases; J trimming: 4 bases; junction bases outside the gene matches: 6. Per the germline V gene, CDR1 is SGHAT and CDR2 is FQNNGV. The CDR3 has 16 amino acids. Filled out from reference TRBV11-2 and TRBJ2-7, the complete variable domain reads EAGVAQSPRYKIIEKRQSVAFWCNPISGHATLYWYQQILGQGPKLLIQFQNNGVVDDSQLPKDRFSAERLKGVDSTLKIQPAKLEDSAVYLCASSWLGLAGEYEQYFGPGTRLTVT.

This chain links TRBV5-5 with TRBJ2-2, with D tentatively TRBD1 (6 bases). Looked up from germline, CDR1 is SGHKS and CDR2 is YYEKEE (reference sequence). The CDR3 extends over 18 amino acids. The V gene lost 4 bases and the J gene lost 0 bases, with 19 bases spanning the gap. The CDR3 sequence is CASSPTGVGAANTGELFF. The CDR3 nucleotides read TGTGCCAGCAGCCCCACCGGGGTGGGGGCGGCGAACACCGGGGAGCTGTTTTTT.

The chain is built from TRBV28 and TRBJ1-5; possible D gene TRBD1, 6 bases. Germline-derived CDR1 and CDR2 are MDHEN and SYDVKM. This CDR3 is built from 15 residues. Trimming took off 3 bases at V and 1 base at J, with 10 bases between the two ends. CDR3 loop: CASSLGHGSNQPQHF. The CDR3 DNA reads TGTGCCAGCAGTTTGGGACACGGGAGCAATCAGCCCCAGCATTTT.